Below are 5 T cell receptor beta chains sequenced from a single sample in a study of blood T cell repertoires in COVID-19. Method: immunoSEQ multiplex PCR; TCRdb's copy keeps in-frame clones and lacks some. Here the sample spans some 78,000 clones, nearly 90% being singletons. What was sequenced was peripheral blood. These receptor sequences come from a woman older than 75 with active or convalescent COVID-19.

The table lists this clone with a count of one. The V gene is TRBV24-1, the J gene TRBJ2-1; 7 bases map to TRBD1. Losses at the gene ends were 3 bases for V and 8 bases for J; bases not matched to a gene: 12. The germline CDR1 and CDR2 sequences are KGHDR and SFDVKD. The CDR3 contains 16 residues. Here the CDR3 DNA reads TGTGCCACCAGTGATCCCTCCCAGGGGGACGTTCATGAGCAGTTCTTC. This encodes CATSDPSQGDVHEQFF.

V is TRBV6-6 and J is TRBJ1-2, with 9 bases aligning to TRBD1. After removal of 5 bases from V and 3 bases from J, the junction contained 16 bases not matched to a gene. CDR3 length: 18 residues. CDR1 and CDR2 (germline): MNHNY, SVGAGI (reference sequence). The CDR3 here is CASSPQGTGGSSDYGYTF. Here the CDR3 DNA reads TGTGCCAGCAGTCCTCAGGGCACAGGGGGCTCCAGTGACTATGGCTACACCTTC.

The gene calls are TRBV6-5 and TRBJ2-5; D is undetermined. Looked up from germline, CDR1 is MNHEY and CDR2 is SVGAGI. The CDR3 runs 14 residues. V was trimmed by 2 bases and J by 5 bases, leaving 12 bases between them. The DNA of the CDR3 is TGTGCCAGCAGTTACGCAGGAAGTAAGGAGACCCAGTACTTC. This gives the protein CASSYAGSKETQYF.

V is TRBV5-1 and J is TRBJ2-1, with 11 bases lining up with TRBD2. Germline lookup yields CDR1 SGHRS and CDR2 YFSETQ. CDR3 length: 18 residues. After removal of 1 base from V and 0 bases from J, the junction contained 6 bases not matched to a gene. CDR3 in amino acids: CASSLNRLAGLSYNEQFF. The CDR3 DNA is TGCGCCAGCAGCTTGAATAGACTAGCGGGGCTCTCCTACAATGAGCAGTTCTTC.

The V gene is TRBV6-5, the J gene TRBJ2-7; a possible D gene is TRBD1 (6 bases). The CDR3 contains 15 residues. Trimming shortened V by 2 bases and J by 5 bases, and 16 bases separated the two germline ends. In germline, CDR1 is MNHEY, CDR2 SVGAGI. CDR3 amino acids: CASSYVGQGRDEQYF. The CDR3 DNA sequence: TGTGCCAGCAGTTACGTCGGGCAGGGGCGCGACGAGCAGTACTTC.